This paragraph reports one T cell receptor (beta chain). Its binding antigen is unknown. Base quality data are lacking; no much larger clone is found one base away. Whole blood was collected in K2EDTA tubes by collaborating institutions according to the institutions' own protocols. For TCRbeta analysis, collaborators shipped samples as frozen whole blood, isolated PBMCs, or DNA extracted from either of those sample types. This entry is derived from a study of blood T cell repertoires in COVID-19 (TCRdb year 2020). About the study as a whole: Collaborator samples came from the United States, Italy and Spain and covered acute and convalescent phases of COVID-19. The prospective study material was composed of cDNA or gDNA derived from T cells, B-cell-depleted T cells, or PBMCs. Subjects who had been exposed to COVID-19, were actively infected with it, or had recovered from it provided the deeply sampled blood TCRbeta repertoires that made up the dataset. The repertoires were released in a freely available public database meant as a resource for research on the immune response to SARS-CoV-2. Samples came from the ongoing ImmuneRACE study (first 160 participants) plus 1,254 subjects from 6 global collaborators. The sample metadata nearly always contained a de-identified subject ID, COVID-19 status, age in years and sex. HLA class I and class II types, where available, came from metadata supplied by the sample provider rather than from assay-based typing. Results the study describes overall, beyond this receptor: The quantity of clinical and demographic metadata differed by source and by participant and was supplied without curation.

Based on the germline V gene, the CDR1 and CDR2 sequences are SGHAT and FQNNGV. Germline trimming: 4 bases from V, 2 bases from J; junction bases outside gene matches: 5. The CDR3 covers 15 residues, taking in both the cysteine and the phenylalanine. Only the CDR3 part of the read is kept: 45 bases, read in frame from the first base. TCRbeta CDR3 regions were amplified from genomic DNA using the immunoSEQ Assay, a bias-controlled multiplex PCR. Under the source paper's analysis protocol: The number of nucleated cells in each sample was estimated from the amplification of reference gene primers within the assay. To quantify the absolute abundance of each unique TCRbeta CDR3 rearrangement, sequence reads were collapsed and filtered. For each sample, productive Simpson clonality was calculated as the square root of Simpson's diversity index across productive rearrangements. In its TCRdb copy, this immuneACCESS table keeps in-frame sequences only and misses some clones. Where compared with another copy, unresolved V genes explain less than half of these, and the others have no known cause. V and J calls and clone size are those listed in that table; D and trimming were worked out from the DNA. This sample holds about 84,000 clones; about 73% were observed only once. Around 6% of the sample belongs to the ten largest clones.

The clonotype originates from a man aged 50-59 years with active or convalescent COVID-19. Sequencing input: peripheral blood. This chain joins TRBV11-2 to TRBJ2-1; 7 central nucleotides agree with TRBD2. CDR3 sequence: CASSSYAGAYNEQFF. The DNA sequence reads TGTGCCAGCAGCTCATACGCGGGGGCCTACAATGAGCAGTTCTTC.